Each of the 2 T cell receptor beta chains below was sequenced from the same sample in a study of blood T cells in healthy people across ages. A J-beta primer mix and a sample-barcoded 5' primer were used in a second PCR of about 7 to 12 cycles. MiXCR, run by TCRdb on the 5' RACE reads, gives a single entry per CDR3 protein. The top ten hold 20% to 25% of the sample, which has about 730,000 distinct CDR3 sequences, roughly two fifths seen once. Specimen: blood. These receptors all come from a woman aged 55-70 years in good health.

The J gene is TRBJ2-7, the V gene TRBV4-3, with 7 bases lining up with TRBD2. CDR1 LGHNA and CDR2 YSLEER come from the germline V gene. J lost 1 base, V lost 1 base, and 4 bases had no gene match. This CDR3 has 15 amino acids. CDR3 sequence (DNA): TGCGCCAGCAGCCAAGCCCTAGCGGAGTCCTACGAGCAGTACTTC. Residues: CASSQALAESYEQYF.

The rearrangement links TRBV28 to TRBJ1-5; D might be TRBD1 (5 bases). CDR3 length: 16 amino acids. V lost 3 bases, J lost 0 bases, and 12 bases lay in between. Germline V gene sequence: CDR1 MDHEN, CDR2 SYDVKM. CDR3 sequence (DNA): TGTGCCAGCAGTTTTTATACAGGTAATAGCAATCAGCCCCAGCATTTT. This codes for CASSFYTGNSNQPQHF.